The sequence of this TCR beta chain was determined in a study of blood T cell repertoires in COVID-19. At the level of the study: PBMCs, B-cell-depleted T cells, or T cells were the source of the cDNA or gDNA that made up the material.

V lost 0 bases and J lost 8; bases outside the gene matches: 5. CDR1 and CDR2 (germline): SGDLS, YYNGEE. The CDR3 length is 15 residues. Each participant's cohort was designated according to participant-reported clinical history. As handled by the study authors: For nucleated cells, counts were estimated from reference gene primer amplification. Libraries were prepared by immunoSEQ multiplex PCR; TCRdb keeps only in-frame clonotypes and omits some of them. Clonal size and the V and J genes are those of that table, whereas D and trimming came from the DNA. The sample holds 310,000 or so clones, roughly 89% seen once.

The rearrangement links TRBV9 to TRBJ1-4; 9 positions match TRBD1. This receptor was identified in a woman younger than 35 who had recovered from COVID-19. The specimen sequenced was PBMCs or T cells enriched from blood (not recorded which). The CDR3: CASSVGGQGGEKLFF. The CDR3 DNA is TGTGCCAGCAGCGTAGGGGGACAGGGAGGCGAAAAACTGTTTTTT.